A single sample gave rise to the 29 T cell receptor beta chains below, sequenced in a study of T-cell reconstitution after alpha-beta-depleted transplantation in children. Unique molecular identifiers featured in how the TCRbeta library was prepared. TCRdb passed the PCR reads through MiXCR, listing each CDR3 protein once. The sample consists of a few hundred thousand distinct CDR3 sequences, 9.7% of them appearing once. The material sequenced was PBMCs from the stem cell graft donor, taken from the stem cell graft. These receptors were collected from a human donor who donated a stem cell graft to a child with SCID.

Ten or more counts support this clonotype. The gene calls are TRBV10-3 and TRBJ1-5; D perhaps matches TRBD1 (5 bases). V was clipped by 0 bases and J by 2 bases, with 11 bases between them. This CDR3 spans 16 amino acids. In germline, CDR1 is ENHRY, CDR2 SYGVKD. CDR3 sequence reads: CAISESSREGNQPQHF. CDR3 nucleotide sequence: TGTGCCATCAGTGAGTCGAGCAGGGAAGGCAATCAGCCCCAGCATTTT.

This sequence joins TRBV6-2 or TRBV6-3 and TRBJ2-7; possibly TRBD2 for D (6 bases). Trimming took 8 bases from V and 3 from J, leaving 14 bases between them. There are 13 residues in the CDR3. In germline, CDR1 is MNHEY, CDR2 SVGEGT. As DNA, the CDR3 is TGTGCCAGCTCCTGGCTAGCGTTCTACGAGCAGTACTTC. It is translated as CASSWLAFYEQYF.

The rearrangement uses TRBV5-1 and TRBJ2-2; tentatively, D is TRBD1 or TRBD2 (7 bases each). Germline CDR1 and CDR2: SGHRS and YFSETQ. CDR3 length: 17 amino acids. The ends were cut back, 4 bases at V and 5 bases at J, with 21 bases in the middle. The CDR3 DNA is TGCGCCAGCAGCCCCACTCAGGGAGGGGGCTTGACCGGGGAGCTGTTTTTT. Translating it yields CASSPTQGGGLTGELFF.

This clonotype has ten or more counts. The chain joins TRBV7-2 to TRBJ2-4; weak D call: TRBD2 (7 bases). Germline V gene lookup returns CDR1 SGHTA and CDR2 FQGNSA. V lost 1 base, J lost 7 bases, and 14 bases lay in between. The CDR3 consists of 15 residues. CDR3 loop: CASSLGGRGLNIQYF. CDR3 in DNA: TGTGCCAGCAGCTTAGGGGGGCGGGGGCTTAACATTCAGTACTTC.

V is TRBV3-1 and J is TRBJ1-2, with D hard to call. Germline lookup yields CDR1 LGHDT and CDR2 YNNKEL (reference sequence). V was trimmed by 4 bases and J by 6 bases, leaving 12 bases between them. This CDR3 contains 13 residues. The CDR3 loop is CASSPHNGDGYTF. DNA for the CDR3: TGTGCCAGCAGCCCGCACAATGGCGATGGCTACACCTTC.

At least ten counts were recorded for this clonotype. The J gene is TRBJ2-3, the V gene TRBV20-1; maybe TRBD2 (5 bases). The CDR3 length is 14 residues. Germline V gene sequence: CDR1 DFQATT, CDR2 SNEGSKA (reference sequence). The V end lost 6 bases, the J end lost 8 bases, and 21 bases lay between the germline ends. The CDR3: CSAPPYGVSGTQYF. The CDR3 nucleotides read TGCAGTGCCCCCCCCTATGGAGTGAGCGGTACGCAGTATTTT.

This clonotype was observed at least ten times. CDR3 coding DNA: TGCGCCAGCAGCCCCCCCCCCGGGAGAGTAATGGATACGCAGTATTTT. Amino acids: CASSPPPGRVMDTQYF. The chain combines TRBV5-1 with TRBJ2-3; the D gene is possibly TRBD2 (6 bases). Germline V gene sequence: CDR1 SGHRS, CDR2 YFSETQ. CDR3 size: 16 residues. Between the trimmed V and J ends, which lost 4 bases and 6 bases, there was a span of 21 bases.

This clonotype was found many times. The V gene is TRBV2, the J gene TRBJ2-2; maybe TRBD2 (6 bases). The CDR3 runs 15 residues. Trimming pared 6 bases from V and 0 bases from J, leaving 11 bases between. The germline V gene has CDR1 SNHLY and CDR2 FYNNEI. The CDR3 is CASRGGPTNTGELFF. Written as DNA, the CDR3 is TGTGCCAGCAGGGGGGGACCCACGAACACCGGGGAGCTGTTTTTT.

This clonotype was observed a handful of times. The chain links TRBV18 to TRBJ1-4, with 8 nucleotides matching TRBD1. Germline CDR1 is KGHSH and CDR2 is LQKENI. Germline trimming cut 2 bases from V and 8 bases from J; bases unmatched to any gene: 4. The CDR3 is 14 residues long. The CDR3, as DNA: TGTGCCAGCTCACCAGAGGACAGGGCCGAAAAACTGTTTTTT. Its translation: CASSPEDRAEKLFF. Full variable domain (outside the CDR3, taken from reference TRBV18 and TRBJ1-4): NAGVMQNPRHLVRRRGQEARLRCSPMKGHSHVYWYRQLPEEGLKFMVYLQKENIIDESGMPKERFSAEFPKEGPSILRIQQVVRGDSAAYFCASSPEDRAEKLFFGSGTQLSVL.

This chain joins TRBV5-1 and TRBJ1-2; no firm D call. Trimming stripped 4 bases from V and 4 bases from J, with 14 bases between. Germline CDR1 is SGHRS and CDR2 is YFSETQ. CDR3 length equals 14 residues. The CDR3 protein is CASSPGREGYGYTF. CDR3 coding DNA: TGCGCCAGCAGCCCCGGGAGAGAGGGCTATGGCTACACCTTC.

CDR3 in DNA: TGTGCCAGCAGTGAAAGATCGGGGGGGGGAAATTCACCCCTCCACTTT. Protein sequence: CASSERSGGGNSPLHF. The genes are TRBV6-1 and TRBJ1-6, with D perhaps matching TRBD1 (5 bases). V lost 2 bases to trimming and J lost 7 bases, with 15 bases between them. CDR1 and CDR2 (germline): MNHNS, SASEGT. The CDR3 covers 16 residues.

The chain joins TRBV5-6 to TRBJ2-1; TRBD2 matches 9 bases. The junction had 7 bases not matched to a gene; V was cut back by 0 bases and J by 6 bases. Per the germline V gene, CDR1 is SGHDT and CDR2 is YYEEEE. The CDR3 runs to 16 residues. For the CDR3, the DNA is TGTGCCAGCAGCTTGGTTGCGGGGGGGCCCTCCAATGAGCAGTTCTTC. This translates into CASSLVAGGPSNEQFF.

This rearrangement joins TRBV19 to TRBJ1-1, with TRBD1 matching over 9 bases. Trimming cost V 3 bases and J 0 bases; bases outside gene matches: 5. Germline V CDR1 and CDR2: LNHDA, SQIVND (reference sequence). There are 16 residues in the CDR3. This CDR3 is CASSITDRGMNTEAFF. CDR3 sequence (DNA): TGTGCCAGTAGTATTACGGACAGGGGTATGAACACTGAAGCTTTCTTT.

This clonotype was counted a single time. It may be a read error: a sequence one base away is much more abundant. The CDR3 ends on some other residue instead of the conserved phenylalanine or tryptophan, so this is likely a read error. The chain couples TRBV6-2 or TRBV6-3 to TRBJ2-1; 10 nucleotides line up with TRBD2. Trimming cost V 5 bases and J 8 bases; bases outside gene matches: 6. The CDR3 covers 14 residues. CDR1 is MNHEY and CDR2 is SVGEGT in the germline V gene. CDR3 residues: CASSREAGGDEQFS. In DNA, the CDR3 is TGTGCCAGCAGTCGAGAAGCGGGGGGGGATGAGCAGTTCTCC.

The CDR3 nucleotides are TGTGCCACCAGCAGGAGAACAGGGTTCCCGTTCGCTGGCAATCAGCCCCAGCATTTT. Its translation: CATSRRTGFPFAGNQPQHF. The chain carries TRBV15 and TRBJ1-5; possible D gene TRBD1, 6 bases. Trimming removed 3 bases at V and 2 bases at J, with 23 bases between. From germline, CDR1 is LNHNV and CDR2 YYDKDF (reference sequence). The CDR3 spans 19 residues.

This clonotype has ten or more counts. The CDR3 loop reads CSVRGQGYGYTF. CDR3 bases: TGCAGTGTCCGTGGGCAAGGCTATGGCTACACCTTC. This chain uses TRBV20-1 with TRBJ1-2; no clear D gene. V lost 7 bases to trimming and J lost 4 bases, with 13 bases between them. The germline V gene has CDR1 DFQATT and CDR2 SNEGSKA (reference sequence). The CDR3 is made up of 12 amino acids.

This clonotype was seen many times. The chain is built from TRBV20-1 and TRBJ2-7; 8 bases fit TRBD2. V was pared by 8 bases and J by 4 bases, with 13 bases of the junction left unmatched. CDR3 length: 14 residues. Germline CDR1 DFQATT, CDR2 SNEGSKA (reference sequence). In nucleotides, the CDR3 is TGCAGTTTCCGGGGGGGTGACCCCTCTTACGAGCAGTACTTC. It specifies CSFRGGDPSYEQYF.

This clonotype was detected many times. In DNA form, the CDR3 reads TGCAGTGCACTCAGGGGGCTATACGAGCAGTACTTC. Its protein is CSALRGLYEQYF. The chain couples TRBV20-1 to TRBJ2-7, with TRBD1 identical over 8 bases. J was trimmed by 4 bases and V by 6 bases; bases with no gene match: 5. The CDR3 spans 12 residues. The germline V gene encodes CDR1 DFQATT and CDR2 SNEGSKA (reference sequence).

This rearrangement joins TRBV12-5 to TRBJ2-2, with 7 bases identical to TRBD1. Looked up from germline, CDR1 is LGHNT and CDR2 is FRNRAP. V dropped 0 bases and J dropped 3; count of bases not matched to a gene: 13. There are 19 residues in the CDR3. As DNA, the CDR3 is TGTGCTAGTGGTTTGGTTGCACCTGAGGGGGCGACGGACACCGGGGAGCTGTTTTTT. Its translation: CASGLVAPEGATDTGELFF.

This clonotype appeared many times. The genes are TRBV12-5 and TRBJ1-2; D ambiguous. CDR3 length: 16 amino acids. Trimming took 0 bases from V and 3 from J, leaving 14 bases between them. Germline V gives CDR1 LGHNT, CDR2 FRNRAP. The CDR3 DNA reads TGTGCTAGTGGTTTGGTAGTGAGGGAAACTGACTATGGCTACACCTTC. It specifies CASGLVVRETDYGYTF.

The chain carries TRBV6-6 and TRBJ1-1; D remains ambiguous. This CDR3 is 11 amino acids long. V was shortened by 7 bases and J by 1 base, with 4 bases between the two germline ends. Germline V lookup: CDR1 MNHNY, CDR2 SVGAGI (reference sequence). CDR3 in amino acids: CASIGNTEAFF. CDR3 bases: TGTGCCAGCATTGGGAACACTGAAGCTTTCTTT.

This clonotype was picked up many times. The chain couples TRBV5-5 to TRBJ2-1; 13 nucleotides align to TRBD2. The CDR3 spans 15 residues. V shed 4 bases, J shed 6 bases, and the junction held 4 bases outside the gene matches. Germline CDR1 SGHKS, CDR2 YYEKEE (reference sequence). CDR3 sequence reads: CASSKGLAGSNEQFF. DNA for the CDR3: TGTGCCAGCAGCAAGGGACTAGCGGGGAGCAATGAGCAGTTCTTC.

This clonotype was counted at least ten times. This chain connects TRBV5-1 to TRBJ2-2, with 8 bases that match TRBD1. This CDR3 has 16 amino acids. V lost 0 bases, J lost 2 bases, and 3 bases stayed unmatched. CDR1 is SGHRS, CDR2 YFSETQ, per germline. For the CDR3, the DNA is TGCGCCAGCAGCTTGGCAGGGGGCCTTAACACCGGGGAGCTGTTTTTT. Encoded protein: CASSLAGGLNTGELFF. The full variable domain, in which reference TRBV5-1 and TRBJ2-2 provide the parts outside the CDR3, is KAGVTQTPRYLIKTRGQQVTLSCSPISGHRSVSWYQQTPGQGLQFLFEYFSETQRNKGNFPGRFSGRQFSNSRSEMNVSTLELGDSALYLCASSLAGGLNTGELFFGEGSRLTVL.

A remark on this clonotype: This could be a read error, since a much larger clone is one nucleotide away. J is TRBJ2-5 and V is TRBV14; the match to TRBD2 covers 7 bases. The germline V gene encodes CDR1 SGHDN and CDR2 FVKESK. This CDR3 spans 16 amino acids. CDR3 nucleotides: TGTGCCAGCAGCCTCCTTACCGGGGGGTACCAAGAGATCCAGTACTTC. Translated: CASSLLTGGYQEIQYF.

This clonotype was counted many times. This sequence joins TRBV20-1 and TRBJ2-1; 7 bases align to TRBD2. The germline CDR1 and CDR2 sequences are DFQATT and SNEGSKA (reference sequence). V lost 3 bases to trimming and J lost 0 bases; unmatched junction nucleotides: 17. The CDR3 sequence is 19 residues long. As DNA, the CDR3 is TGCAGTGCTAGCCCCTTCGGGGGAAGGCGGGGGACCTCCTACAATGAGCAGTTCTTC. Amino acids: CSASPFGGRRGTSYNEQFF.

The rearrangement links TRBV29-1 to TRBJ2-7, with unresolved D. The germline V gene encodes CDR1 SQVTM and CDR2 ANQGSEA. This CDR3 contains 15 residues. With 1 base removed from V and 5 bases from J, the gap between germline ends came to 18 bases. The CDR3 sequence is CSVEGSAGGIHEQYF. The DNA of the CDR3 is TGCAGCGTTGAAGGATCGGCTGGCGGAATCCACGAGCAGTACTTC.

The V and J genes are TRBV20-1 and TRBJ2-7, with 11 bases fitting TRBD2. Germline trimming cut 6 bases from V and 3 bases from J; bases unmatched to any gene: 10. This CDR3 comprises 15 residues. Germline V CDR1 and CDR2: DFQATT, SNEGSKA (reference sequence). The CDR3 DNA reads as TGCAGTGCCAAAGGACTAGCGGGTTATAGCTACGAGCAGTACTTC. Translation gives CSAKGLAGYSYEQYF.

This clonotype was observed many times. CDR3 DNA sequence: TGTGCCAGCAGCTCCGGACAGGGGGCTTTGTACCCTAACTATGGCTACACCTTC. Residues: CASSSGQGALYPNYGYTF. This chain links TRBV7-3 with TRBJ1-2; 11 bases align to TRBD1. This CDR3 has 18 residues. V was clipped by 4 bases and J by 0 bases; unmatched bases: 10. The germline CDR1 and CDR2 sequences are SGHTA and FQGTGA.

The table lists this clonotype with a few counts. The V gene is TRBV7-3, the J gene TRBJ2-3, with D perhaps TRBD2 (5 bases). Germline values: CDR1 SGHTA, CDR2 FQGTGA. There are 15 residues in the CDR3. V was shortened by 5 bases and J by 0 bases, with 12 bases between the two germline ends. The CDR3: CASSRGLGSTDTQYF. The DNA of the CDR3 is TGTGCCAGCAGCCGAGGACTGGGAAGCACAGATACGCAGTATTTT.